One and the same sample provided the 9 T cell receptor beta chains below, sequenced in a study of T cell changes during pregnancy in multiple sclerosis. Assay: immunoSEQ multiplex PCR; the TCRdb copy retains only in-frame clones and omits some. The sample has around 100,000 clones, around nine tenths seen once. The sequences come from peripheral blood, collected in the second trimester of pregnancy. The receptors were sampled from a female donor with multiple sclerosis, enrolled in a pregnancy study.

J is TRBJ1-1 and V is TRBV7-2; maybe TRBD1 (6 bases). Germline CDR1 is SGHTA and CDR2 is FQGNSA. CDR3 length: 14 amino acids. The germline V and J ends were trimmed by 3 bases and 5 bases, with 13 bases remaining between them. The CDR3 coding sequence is TGTGCCAGCAGCTTCGACAGGCTGGGGACTGAAGCTTTCTTT. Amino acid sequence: CASSFDRLGTEAFF.

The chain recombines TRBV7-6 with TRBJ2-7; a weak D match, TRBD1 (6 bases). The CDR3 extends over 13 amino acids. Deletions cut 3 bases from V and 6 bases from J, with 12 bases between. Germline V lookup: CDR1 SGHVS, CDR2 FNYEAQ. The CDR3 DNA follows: TGTGCCAGCAGCTTTCGACAGGCCTCCGAGCAGTACTTC. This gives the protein CASSFRQASEQYF.

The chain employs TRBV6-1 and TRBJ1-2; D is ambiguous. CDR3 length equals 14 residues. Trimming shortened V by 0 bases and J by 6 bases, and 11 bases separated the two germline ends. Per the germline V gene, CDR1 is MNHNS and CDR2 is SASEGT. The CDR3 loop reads CASSEATGNDGYTF. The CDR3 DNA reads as TGTGCCAGCAGTGAAGCCACCGGGAACGATGGCTACACCTTC.

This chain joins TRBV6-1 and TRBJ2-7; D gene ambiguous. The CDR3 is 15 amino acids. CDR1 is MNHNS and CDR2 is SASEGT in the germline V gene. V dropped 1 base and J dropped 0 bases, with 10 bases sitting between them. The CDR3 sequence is CASSEVQMYSYEQYF. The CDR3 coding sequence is TGTGCCAGCAGTGAAGTGCAGATGTACTCCTACGAGCAGTACTTC.

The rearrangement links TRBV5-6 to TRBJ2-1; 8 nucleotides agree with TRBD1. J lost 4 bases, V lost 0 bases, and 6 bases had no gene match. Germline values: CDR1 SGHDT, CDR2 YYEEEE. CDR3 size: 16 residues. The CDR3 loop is CASSLVDRGLYNEQFF. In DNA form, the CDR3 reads TGTGCCAGCAGCTTGGTCGACAGGGGCTTATACAATGAGCAGTTCTTC.

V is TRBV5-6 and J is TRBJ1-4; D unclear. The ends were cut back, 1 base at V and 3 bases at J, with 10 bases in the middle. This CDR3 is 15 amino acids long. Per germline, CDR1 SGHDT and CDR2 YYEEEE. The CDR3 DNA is TGTGCCAGCAGCTTGTTAGACGGAGCTAATGAAAAACTGTTTTTT. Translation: CASSLLDGANEKLFF.

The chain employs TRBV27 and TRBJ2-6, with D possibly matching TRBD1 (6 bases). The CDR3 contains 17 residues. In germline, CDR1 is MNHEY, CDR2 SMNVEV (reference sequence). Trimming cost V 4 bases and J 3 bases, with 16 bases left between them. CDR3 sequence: CASSYDRFRGGANVLTF. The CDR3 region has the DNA TGTGCCAGCAGTTACGACAGGTTCAGGGGTGGGGCCAACGTCCTGACTTTC.

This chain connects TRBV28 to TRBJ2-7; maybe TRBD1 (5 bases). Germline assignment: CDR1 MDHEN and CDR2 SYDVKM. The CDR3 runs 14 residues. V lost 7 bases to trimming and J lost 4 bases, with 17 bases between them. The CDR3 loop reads CASNPRTRTYEQYF. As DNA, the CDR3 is TGTGCCAGCAACCCTAGGACACGGACGTACGAGCAGTACTTC.

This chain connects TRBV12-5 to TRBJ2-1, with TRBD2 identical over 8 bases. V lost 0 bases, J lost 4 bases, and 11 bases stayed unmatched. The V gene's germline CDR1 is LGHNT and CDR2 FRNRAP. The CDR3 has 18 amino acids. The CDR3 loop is CASGLVQREGTLYNEQFF. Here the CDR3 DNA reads TGTGCTAGTGGTTTGGTACAACGGGAGGGAACCCTATACAATGAGCAGTTCTTC.